This TCR beta chain stems from a study of Graves' ophthalmopathy and Graves' hyperthyroidism listed by TCRdb under 2018. About the full investigation: Stable hyperthyroidism was defined as no progression to ophthalmopathy within 18 months of follow-up. An independent validation cohort comprised some 19 hyperthyroidism patients and 15 to 17 patients who later progressed from hyperthyroidism to ophthalmopathy. In total, approximately 140 blood samples were TCR-sequenced: approximately 42 ophthalmopathy, approximately 75 hyperthyroidism and some 17 hyperthyroidism-to-ophthalmopathy patients. In more than five hyperthyroidism patients, T-cell repertoires of thyroid tissue and blood were compared. To explore V-J signatures that separate ophthalmopathy from hyperthyroidism, a discovery set of approximately 100 patients was enrolled, consisting of 43 with ophthalmopathy and 55 to 65 with stable hyperthyroidism. After sampling, hyperthyroidism patients received methimazole starting at 30 mg daily, and ophthalmopathy patients received high-dose intravenous methylprednisolone. TCR beta repertoire signatures were used to distinguish Graves' ophthalmopathy from Graves' hyperthyroidism and to predict progression to ophthalmopathy.

Measured from the cysteine to the phenylalanine, the CDR3 is 11 residues long. This entry keeps only the CDR3 DNA: 33 bases, framed from base 1. Here V drops 5 bases and J drops 11 bases, and the junction holds 5 bases not matched to any gene. The germline V gene sets CDR1 to ENHRY and CDR2 to SYGVKD. A remark on this clonotype: Which antigen it targets is not known. No base-level quality is on record; no much larger clone is a single base apart.

Hyperthyroidism patients were newly diagnosed, were aged 18 to 65 years, and had a disease duration under 2 months. Patients were excluded if they had other autoimmune diseases, uncontrolled infections, pregnancy or lactation. Diagnosis relied on clinical symptoms, serum thyroxine, TRAb, thyroid ultrasound and orbital computed tomography. Total RNA was extracted with Trizol reagent and quality-checked on an Agilent 2100 Bioanalyzer. For repertoire sequencing, the TCR beta CDR3 regions were amplified from RNA transcripts. The first round was an RT-PCR using HTBI primers with the Qiagen OneStep RT-PCR kit, and this first round was followed by a second-round multiplex PCR, then size selection and purification. Libraries were sequenced on an Illumina HiSeq2000 using paired-end 100 bp reads. The study's processing was this. SOAPnuke was used to process the reads, removing any read that contained adapters or uncalled bases, had a mean Phred below 15, or lacked an exact match to the constant primer or identifier. COPE v1.2.5 was used to merge the high-quality paired reads. Each unique nucleotide sequence was defined as a clonotype, and clonotypes were aligned to IMGT TRB V, D and J references with MiTCR v1.1. Analysis was restricted to V-J combinations with a frequency above 0.0001, which covered 98% to 99.2% of repertoires. A TCR clonal expansion and chaos score per V-J combination was defined as the ratio of F50 clonal expansion to chaos observed in the TCRdist matrix. Welch's t-statistics and random forest were used to narrow the features down to 10 to 15 V-J combinations, which were then fed into a naive Bayes classifier. The similarity between thyroid and blood repertoires was quantified using the Morisita-Horn index. Clones were called with MiXCR by TCRdb after fastp trimmed the public reads at Q25, and only in-frame beta chains were retained. Identical CDR3 proteins give one entry, which carries the most common genes and DNA. The V and J calls and clone size are TCRdb's, not the authors'. The sample table lists over a million distinct CDR3 sequences, approximately 35% of them with a count of one. The biggest ten clones account for 11% of the sample.

General findings and caveats noted by the study authors: Sample size was not statistically predetermined, and group allocation was not concealed from the investigators. Most of the expanded thyroid clonotypes with a frequency above 0.001 were also detected in blood, and it was suggested that the thyroid immune response may be reflected by blood repertoires. In validation, the model predicted ophthalmopathy progression with more than 70% sensitivity and 72.22% specificity; 12 predicted patients were CT-confirmed with GO in a median of around 6.5 months. Ophthalmopathy was separated from stable hyperthyroidism by the 13-signature model with about 89% sensitivity and less than 82% specificity in cross-validation and with 80%/75% in the test set.

Sequencing was performed on peripheral blood or thyroid tissue (not recorded which). The receptor comes from an adult man with Graves' hyperthyroidism. Recombination connected TRBV10-3 to TRBJ1-1; the junction holds 7 bases that match TRBD1. The CDR3 here reads CAISKGADAFF. The sequenced DNA is TGTGCCATCAGTAAGGGGGCGGATGCTTTCTTT.